Listed below are T cell receptor beta chains from one sample, sequenced in a study of breast tumors, draining lymph nodes, adjacent tissues. TCRdb used MiXCR to reprocess the multiplex PCR reads, holding one entry per CDR3 protein. The data contain 150,000 to 200,000 distinct CDR3 sequences, 33% of them seen just once; the ten biggest clones take up around 4%. The sample consisted of axillary lymph node tissue. The receptors were sampled from a female donor with breast cancer. Some clones in this sample may be carry-over from other donors' samples. The CDR3 runs from the conserved cysteine through the conserved F or W. Fields, in order: V gene, D gene, clone size, J gene, CDR3 protein, CDR3 DNA. A D gene is named only where the DNA matches it firmly. Rows give clone size only sometimes, using once, few, many, or a class for an expanded clone.

TRBV19	TRBD1	many	TRBJ1-5	CASSIQGQGAQQPQHF	TGTGCCAGTAGTATCCAGGGACAGGGGGCCCAGCAGCCCCAGCATTTT
TRBV20-1	NA	many	TRBJ2-7	CSARVPSSYEQYF	TGCAGTGCTAGAGTACCCAGTTCCTACGAGCAGTACTTC
TRBV7-8	NA	NA	TRBJ1-1	CASSLVDPSLGAFF	TGTGCCAGCAGCTTAGTAGACCCCTCACTGGGGGCTTTCTTT
TRBV7-9	TRBD1	NA	TRBJ1-6	CASSSLDGTAYSPLHF	TGTGCCAGCAGCTCCCTGGACGGGACAGCCTATTCACCCCTCCACTTT
TRBV7-3	TRBD2	many	TRBJ2-6	CASSTGLAGFSGANVLTF	TGTGCCAGCAGCACCGGACTAGCGGGGTTCTCTGGGGCCAACGTCCTGACTTTC
TRBV7-9	TRBD1	many	TRBJ2-7	CASSTGTGRYEQYF	TGTGCCAGCAGCACCGGGACAGGGCGCTACGAGCAGTACTTC
TRBV9	NA	many	TRBJ2-1	CASSASPNEQFF	TGTGCCAGCAGCGCTTCTCCCAATGAGCAGTTCTTC
TRBV6-4	TRBD1	many	TRBJ2-2	CASSESNRGIGTGELFF	TGTGCCAGCAGTGAATCGAACAGGGGTATCGGCACCGGGGAGCTGTTTTTT
TRBV9	TRBD1	many	TRBJ2-3	CASSVEGQTPDTQYF	TGTGCCAGCAGCGTAGAGGGACAGACTCCAGATACGCAGTATTTT
TRBV7-3	TRBD2	few	TRBJ2-1	CASSPGTSVVNEQLF	TGTGCCAGCAGCCCCGGGACTAGTGTAGTCAATGAGCAGCTCTTC
TRBV11-3	TRBD1	many	TRBJ2-7	CASSPGGTYEQYF	TGTGCCAGCAGCCCAGGGGGCACCTACGAGCAGTACTTC
TRBV9	TRBD2	NA	TRBJ2-3	CASSLWTSGRGTDTQYF	TGTGCCAGCAGCTTATGGACTAGCGGGAGGGGAACAGATACGCAGTATTTT
TRBV28	TRBD2	few	TRBJ2-2	CASSLSEIAGPGELFF	TGTGCCAGCAGTTTAAGTGAGATAGCGGGGCCCGGGGAGCTGTTTTTT
TRBV6-2/TRBV6-3	TRBD1	NA	TRBJ1-2	CASRADRGYGYTF	TGTGCCAGCCGGGCGGACAGGGGCTATGGCTACACCTTC